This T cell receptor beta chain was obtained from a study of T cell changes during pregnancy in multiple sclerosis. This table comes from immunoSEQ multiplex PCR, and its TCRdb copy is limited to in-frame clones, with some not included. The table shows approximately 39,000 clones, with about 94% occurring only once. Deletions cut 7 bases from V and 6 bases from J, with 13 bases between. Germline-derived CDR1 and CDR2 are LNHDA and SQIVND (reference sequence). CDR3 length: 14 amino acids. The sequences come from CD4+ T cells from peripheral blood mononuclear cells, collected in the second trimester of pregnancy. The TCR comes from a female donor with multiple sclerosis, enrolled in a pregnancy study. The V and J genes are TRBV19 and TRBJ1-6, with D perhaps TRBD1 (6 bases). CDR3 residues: CASTTGLSNSPLHF. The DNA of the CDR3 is TGTGCCAGTACAACAGGGCTCAGTAATTCACCCCTCCACTTT. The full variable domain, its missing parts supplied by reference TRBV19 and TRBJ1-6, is DGGITQSPKYLFRKEGQNVTLSCEQNLNHDAMYWYRQDPGQGLRLIYYSQIVNDFQKGDIAEGYSVSREKKESFPLTVTSAQKNPTAFYLCASTTGLSNSPLHFGNGTRLTVT.